A single sample gave rise to the 10 T cell receptor beta chains below, sequenced in a study of blood T cell repertoires in COVID-19. Only in-frame clones appear in the TCRdb table, and some are missing; sequencing was by immunoSEQ multiplex PCR. This table has fewer than 500,000 clones, around 86% appearing once. The sample was peripheral blood. These receptors were collected from a woman in her 30s with active or convalescent COVID-19.

The chain couples TRBV7-6 to TRBJ1-4; 8 bases align to TRBD1. CDR3 length equals 17 residues. V lost 0 bases and J lost 3; bases outside the gene matches: 6. Germline CDR1 is SGHVS and CDR2 is FNYEAQ. The CDR3 spells CASSLALLGQANEKLFF. DNA for the CDR3: TGTGCCAGCAGCTTAGCGCTGTTGGGACAGGCTAATGAAAAACTGTTTTTT.

The chain has TRBV3-1 (or the pseudogene TRBV3-2) and TRBJ1-3; D remains ambiguous. Germline V CDR1 and CDR2: LGHDT, YNNKEL (reference sequence). Trimming took off 5 bases at V and 4 bases at J, with 15 bases between the two ends. The CDR3 consists of 15 residues. CDR3 coding DNA: TGTGCCAGCAGCTCCAGCGCCGGGTACGGAAACACCATATATTTT. Translation: CASSSSAGYGNTIYF.

The V and J genes are TRBV11-2 and TRBJ1-6; D perhaps matches TRBD1 (5 bases). In germline, CDR1 is SGHAT, CDR2 FQNNGV. Between the trimmed V and J ends, which lost 2 bases and 7 bases, there was a span of 15 bases. This CDR3 contains 16 residues. For the CDR3, the DNA is TGTGCCAGCAGCTTATATGCTGGGGCGGGGAATTCACCCCTCCACTTT. As protein: CASSLYAGAGNSPLHF. The variable domain in full, completed from reference TRBV11-2 and TRBJ1-6, reads EAGVAQSPRYKIIEKRQSVAFWCNPISGHATLYWYQQILGQGPKLLIQFQNNGVVDDSQLPKDRFSAERLKGVDSTLKIQPAKLEDSAVYLCASSLYAGAGNSPLHFGNGTRLTVT.

Worth noting for this clone: In this CDR3 the conserved last residue, phenylalanine or tryptophan, is missing, so a read error is likely. It is unclear where the CDR3 begins or ends on the DNA, so no DNA is shown, and the CDR3 is as TCRdb lists it. The V gene is TRBV14, the J gene TRBJ2-3; no DNA check was done on the table's D call, TRBD2. CDR1 is SGHDN, CDR2 FVKESK, per germline. The CDR3 spans 19 residues, counting both ends. CDR3 amino acids: CASSQESLAGGSDKTQTSG.

The chain joins TRBV4-2 to TRBJ1-2; perhaps TRBD1 as D (5 bases). The CDR3 covers 15 residues. CDR1 is LGHNA, CDR2 YNFKEQ, per germline. V lost 0 bases and J 4 bases, leaving 12 bases between the germline ends. The CDR3 here is CASSQDLSGLYGYTF. Written as DNA, the CDR3 is TGTGCCAGCAGCCAAGATTTATCAGGGCTCTATGGCTACACCTTC.

This clone turned up a few times. This sequence joins TRBV10-1 and TRBJ1-1; possibly TRBD1 for D (6 bases). Deletions cut 3 bases from V and 6 bases from J, with 14 bases between. CDR3 length: 14 amino acids. The germline gives CDR1 WNHNN, CDR2 SYGVQD (reference sequence). The CDR3 DNA follows: TGCGCCAGCAGTGAAGGTCGGGACATCTCTGAAGCTTTCTTT. This sequence encodes CASSEGRDISEAFF.

The chain links TRBV10-1 to TRBJ2-1, with D tentatively TRBD2 (5 bases). The V gene lost 3 bases and the J gene lost 3 bases, with 15 bases spanning the gap. The CDR3 is 16 amino acids. Germline assignment: CDR1 WNHNN and CDR2 SYGVQD (reference sequence). As DNA, the CDR3 is TGCGCCAGCAGTGAAGAGGAGGTGTGTGTCTACAATGAGCAGTTCTTC. It specifies CASSEEEVCVYNEQFF.

The chain combines TRBV13 with TRBJ1-1; D is unclear. The V end was cut by 4 bases, the J end by 1 base, with 10 bases between. CDR3 length: 14 residues. Germline CDR1 is PRHDT and CDR2 is FYEKMQ (reference sequence). Written as DNA, the CDR3 is TGTGCCAGCAGCTCAGGAGCTACGAACACTGAAGCTTTCTTT. It is translated as CASSSGATNTEAFF.

The CDR3 here is CASSDLGSQGPSGYTF. CDR3 in DNA: TGTGCCAGCAGTGACCTAGGTTCACAGGGGCCCTCTGGCTACACCTTC. This chain connects TRBV6-1 to TRBJ1-2, with 7 bases fitting TRBD1. The germline gives CDR1 MNHNS, CDR2 SASEGT. The trim removed 3 bases at V and 7 bases at J, leaving 14 bases unmatched. The CDR3 consists of 16 residues.

The V and J genes are TRBV27 and TRBJ1-6; 8 nucleotides align to TRBD1. The junction had 5 bases not matched to a gene; V was cut back by 5 bases and J by 2 bases. Germline assignment: CDR1 MNHEY and CDR2 SMNVEV (reference sequence). CDR3 length: 16 amino acids. The CDR3 reads CASSIDRGTYNSPLHF. The DNA for the CDR3 is TGTGCCAGCAGTATAGACAGGGGAACCTATAATTCACCCCTCCACTTT.